This TCR beta chain derives from a study of blood T cell repertoires in COVID-19 (TCRdb year 2020). The study in broad terms: Samples covering the acute and convalescent phases of COVID-19 were provided by collaborators in the United States, Italy and Spain. The material from the prospective study consisted of cDNA or gDNA derived from T cells, B-cell-depleted T cells, or PBMCs. Deeply sampled blood TCRbeta repertoires from subjects exposed to, actively infected with, or recovered from COVID-19 were included in the dataset. The repertoires were released in a freely available public database meant as a resource for research on the immune response to SARS-CoV-2. The samples were drawn from the first 160 participants of the ongoing ImmuneRACE study and from 950 to 1,500 subjects provided by 6 global collaborators. A de-identified subject ID, COVID-19 status, age in years and sex were almost always included in the sample metadata. HLA class I and class II types, where available, came from metadata supplied by the sample provider rather than from assay-based typing. What the work shows at the level of the full study, not this receptor alone: How much clinical and demographic metadata was included differed by source and by participant, and the metadata was provided uncurated.

In the prospective study, participants were roughly 18 to 100 years old, resided in approximately 22 geographic areas of the United States, and were enrolled through a virtual design. In the prospective study, participants were assigned to cohorts based on the clinical history participants reported in a screening survey and a study questionnaire. Recovered participants in ImmuneRACE Cohort 3 were defined by two consecutive negative NP/OP PCR tests, clearance by a healthcare professional, or resolution of symptoms. Each participant in the prospective study had whole blood, serum and a nasopharyngeal or oropharyngeal swab collected by mobile phlebotomists. Over a roughly two-month period, participants in the prospective study had the option of providing additional blood draws and questionnaires. Prospective study blood samples were shipped either frozen or at room temperature before DNA extraction.

TCRbeta CDR3 regions were amplified from genomic DNA using the immunoSEQ Assay, a bias-controlled multiplex PCR. As for the authors' bioinformatics: The number of nucleated cells in each sample was estimated by amplification of reference gene primers within the assay. To quantify the absolute abundance of each unique TCRbeta CDR3 rearrangement, sequence reads were collapsed and filtered. For each sample, productive Simpson clonality was calculated as the square root of Simpson's diversity index over productive rearrangements. What TCRdb holds here is the immuneACCESS table cut down to in-frame rearrangements. Part of the clones is not present; checked against another copy, under half of the missing clones reflect an unresolved V gene, and the others are unexplained. From that table come the V and J calls and clone size; the DNA was used to work out D and trimming. The sample data list about 370,000 clones, and 75% to 90% of these were observed just once. The top ten clones comprise 0.95% to 1.1% of the sample.

CDR1 and CDR2 (SGHKS, YYEKEE) derive from the germline V gene (reference sequence). The CDR3 contains 15 residues, cysteine and phenylalanine counted. The entry retains the CDR3 DNA only, 45 bases that are in frame from base 1. V is cut back by 3 bases and J by 6 bases, with 8 bases in the junction unmatched. Comment on this clone: Its antigen target is currently unknown. Base-call qualities are not available, and no considerably larger clone is one nucleotide away.

The sample comprised PBMCs or T cells enriched from blood (not recorded which). The TCR originated in a man younger than 35 who had recovered from COVID-19. The chain joins TRBV5-5 to TRBJ2-1; TRBD2 agrees with 8 junctional bases. The CDR3 protein is CASSYPQGLGNEQFF. DNA sequence: TGTGCCAGCAGCTACCCACAGGGACTAGGCAATGAGCAGTTCTTC.